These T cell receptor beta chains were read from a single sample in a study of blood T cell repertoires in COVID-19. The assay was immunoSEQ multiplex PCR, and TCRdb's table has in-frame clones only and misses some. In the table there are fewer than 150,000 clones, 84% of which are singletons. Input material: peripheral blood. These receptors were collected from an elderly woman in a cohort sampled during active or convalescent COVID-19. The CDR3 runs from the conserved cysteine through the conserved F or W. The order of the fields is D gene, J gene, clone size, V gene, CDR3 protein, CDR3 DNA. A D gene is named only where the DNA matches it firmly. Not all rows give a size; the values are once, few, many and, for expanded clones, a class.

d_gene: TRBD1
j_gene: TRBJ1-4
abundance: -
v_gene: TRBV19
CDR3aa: CASSPQGRFEKLFF
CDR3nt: TGTGCCAGTAGTCCACAGGGGCGGTTTGAAAAACTGTTTTTT

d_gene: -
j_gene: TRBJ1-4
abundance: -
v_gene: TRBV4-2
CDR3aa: CASLDSGEKLFF
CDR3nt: TGTGCCAGCCTCGATTCTGGCGAAAAACTGTTTTTT

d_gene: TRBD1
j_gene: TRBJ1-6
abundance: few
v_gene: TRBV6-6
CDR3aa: CASSSTGAGYNSPLHF
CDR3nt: TGTGCCAGCAGCTCGACAGGGGCCGGGTATAATTCACCCCTCCACTTT

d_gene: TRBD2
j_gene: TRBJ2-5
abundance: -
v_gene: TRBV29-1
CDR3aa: CSGWGGETQYF
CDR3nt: TGCAGCGGTTGGGGGGGAGAGACCCAGTACTTC

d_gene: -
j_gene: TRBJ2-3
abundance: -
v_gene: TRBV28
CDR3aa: CASSLKGDTQYF
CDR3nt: TGTGCCAGCAGTTTAAAGGGGGATACGCAGTATTTT

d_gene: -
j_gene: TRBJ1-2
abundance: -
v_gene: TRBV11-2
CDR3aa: CASSLASFFDGYTF
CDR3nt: TGTGCCAGCAGCTTAGCGTCTTTCTTCGATGGCTACACCTTC

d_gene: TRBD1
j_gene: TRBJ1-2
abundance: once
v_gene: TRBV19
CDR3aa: CASRLGQGDGYTF
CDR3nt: TGTGCCAGTAGGCTCGGACAGGGGGATGGCTACACCTTC

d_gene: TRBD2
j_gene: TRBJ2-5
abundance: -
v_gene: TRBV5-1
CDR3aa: CASSHGRGGLETQYF
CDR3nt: TGCGCCAGCAGTCATGGGCGGGGGGGCTTGGAGACCCAGTACTTC

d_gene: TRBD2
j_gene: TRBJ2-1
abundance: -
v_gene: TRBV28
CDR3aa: CASSLLGLARVDEQFF
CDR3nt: TGTGCCAGCAGTTTACTTGGACTAGCGAGGGTCGATGAGCAGTTCTTC

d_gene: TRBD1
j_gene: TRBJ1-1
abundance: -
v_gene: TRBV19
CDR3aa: CASKGDRFEAFF
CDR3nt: TGTGCCAGTAAGGGGGACAGATTTGAAGCTTTCTTT

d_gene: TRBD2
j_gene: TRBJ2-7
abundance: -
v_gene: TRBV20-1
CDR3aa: CSASRPRGDSSYEQYF
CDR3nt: TGCAGTGCTAGTCGTCCCCGGGGGGACTCCTCCTACGAGCAGTACTTC

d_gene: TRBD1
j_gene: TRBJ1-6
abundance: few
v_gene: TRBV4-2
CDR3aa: CASSQDTGAETPLHF
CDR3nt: TGTGCCAGCAGCCAGGATACAGGGGCGGAAACACCCCTCCACTTT

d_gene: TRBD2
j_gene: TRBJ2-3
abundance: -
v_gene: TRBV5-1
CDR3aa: CASSVPLAGARRTQYF
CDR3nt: TGCGCCAGCAGCGTCCCTCTAGCGGGGGCCCGTCGGACGCAGTATTTT

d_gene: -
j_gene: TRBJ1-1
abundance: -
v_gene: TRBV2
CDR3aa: CASRDSLNTEAFF
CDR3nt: TGTGCCAGCAGGGACAGCTTGAACACTGAAGCTTTCTTT

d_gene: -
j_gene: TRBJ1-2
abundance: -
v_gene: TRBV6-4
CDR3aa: CASSNRGTGLSGYTF
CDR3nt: TGTGCCAGCAGTAACCGCGGGACCGGACTTTCAGGCTACACCTTC

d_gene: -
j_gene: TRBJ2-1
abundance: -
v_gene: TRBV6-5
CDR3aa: CASSYNAGPYNEQFF
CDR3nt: TGTGCCAGCAGTTACAACGCGGGACCCTACAATGAGCAGTTCTTC

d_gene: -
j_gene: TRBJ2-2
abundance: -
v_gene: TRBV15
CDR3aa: CATSRDRRFFAGELFF
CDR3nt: TGTGCCACCAGCAGAGATAGGCGGTTTTTCGCCGGGGAGCTGTTTTTT

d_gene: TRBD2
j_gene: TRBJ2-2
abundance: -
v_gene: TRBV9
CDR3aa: CASRRGGNTGELFF
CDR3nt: TGTGCCAGCAGGCGGGGGGGAAACACCGGGGAGCTGTTTTTT

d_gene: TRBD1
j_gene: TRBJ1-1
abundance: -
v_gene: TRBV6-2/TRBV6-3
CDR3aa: CASSYSSGTGGGTEAFF
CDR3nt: TGTGCCAGCAGTTACTCGTCCGGGACAGGGGGAGGCACTGAAGCTTTCTTT

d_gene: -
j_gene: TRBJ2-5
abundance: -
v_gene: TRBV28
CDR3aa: CASSAPAGLAFRETQYF
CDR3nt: TGTGCCAGCAGCGCCCCGGCAGGTCTAGCCTTTAGAGAGACCCAGTACTTC

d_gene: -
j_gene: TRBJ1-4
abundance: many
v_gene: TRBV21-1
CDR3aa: CASSADRAPNEKLFF
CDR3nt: TGTGCCAGCAGCGCTGACAGGGCTCCTAATGAAAAACTGTTTTTT

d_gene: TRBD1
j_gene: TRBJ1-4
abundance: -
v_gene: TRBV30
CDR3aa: CAYRRTGAVRVLFF
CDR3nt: TGTGCCTACCGACGGACAGGGGCAGTTAGGGTACTGTTTTTT

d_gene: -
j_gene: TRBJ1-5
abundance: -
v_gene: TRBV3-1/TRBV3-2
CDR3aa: CASSRGDNQPQHF
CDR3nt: TGTGCCAGCAGCCGTGGAGACAATCAGCCCCAGCATTTT

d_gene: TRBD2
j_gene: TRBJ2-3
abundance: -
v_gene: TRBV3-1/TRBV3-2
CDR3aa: CASRPLSGDKDTQYF
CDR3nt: TGTGCCAGCAGACCCCTTAGCGGGGACAAAGATACGCAGTATTTT

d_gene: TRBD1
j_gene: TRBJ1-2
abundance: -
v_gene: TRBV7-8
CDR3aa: CASSLDPQGAKSYTF
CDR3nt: TGTGCCAGCAGCTTAGACCCCCAGGGGGCGAAAAGCTACACCTTC

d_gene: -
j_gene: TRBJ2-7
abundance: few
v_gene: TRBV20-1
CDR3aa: CSAYRVDEQYF
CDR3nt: TGCAGTGCTTACAGGGTTGACGAGCAGTACTTC

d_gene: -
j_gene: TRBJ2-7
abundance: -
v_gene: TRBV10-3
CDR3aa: CAISESAAHSYEQYF
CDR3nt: TGTGCCATCAGTGAGTCGGCGGCTCACTCCTACGAGCAGTACTTC

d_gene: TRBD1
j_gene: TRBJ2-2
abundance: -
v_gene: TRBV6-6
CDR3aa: CASSLDRSGELFF
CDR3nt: TGTGCCAGCAGTTTGGACAGGTCCGGGGAGCTGTTTTTT

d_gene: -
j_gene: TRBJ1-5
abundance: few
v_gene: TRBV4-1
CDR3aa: CASSQGADIGNQPQHF
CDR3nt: TGCGCCAGCAGCCAGGGGGCCGATATTGGCAATCAGCCCCAGCATTTT

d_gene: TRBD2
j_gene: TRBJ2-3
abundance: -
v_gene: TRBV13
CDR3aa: CASSPEGLAGGVDTQYF
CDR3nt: TGTGCCAGCAGCCCAGAGGGACTAGCGGGGGGGGTAGATACGCAGTATTTT

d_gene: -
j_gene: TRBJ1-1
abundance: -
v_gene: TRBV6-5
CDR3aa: CASSYAPGTMNTEAFF
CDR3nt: TGTGCCAGCAGTTACGCTCCGGGAACAATGAACACTGAAGCTTTCTTT

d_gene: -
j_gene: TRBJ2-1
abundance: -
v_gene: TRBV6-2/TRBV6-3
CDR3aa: CASSYPDRVIHEQFF
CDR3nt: TGTGCCAGCAGTTACCCGGACAGAGTAATCCATGAGCAGTTCTTC

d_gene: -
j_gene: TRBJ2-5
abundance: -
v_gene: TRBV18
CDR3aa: CASSTSQGSGTQYF
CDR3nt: TGTGCCAGCTCAACGTCCCAAGGGAGTGGGACCCAGTACTTC

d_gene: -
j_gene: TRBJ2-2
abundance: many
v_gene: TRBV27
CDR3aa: CASSPTSYTGELFF
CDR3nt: TGTGCCAGCAGTCCGACTAGTTACACCGGGGAGCTGTTTTTT

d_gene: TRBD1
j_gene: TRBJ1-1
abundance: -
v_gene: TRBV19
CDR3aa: CASRSPGQGKGPNTEAFF
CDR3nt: TGTGCCAGCCGGTCCCCGGGACAGGGAAAGGGGCCGAACACTGAAGCTTTCTTT

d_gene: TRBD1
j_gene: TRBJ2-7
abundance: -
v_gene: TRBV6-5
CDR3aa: CASSYRQGYEQYF
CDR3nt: TGTGCCAGCAGTTACCGACAGGGCTACGAGCAGTACTTC

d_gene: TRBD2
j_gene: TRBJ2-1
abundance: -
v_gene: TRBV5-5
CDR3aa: CASSLTPAGGLGTYNEQFF
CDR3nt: TGTGCCAGCAGCTTGACACCTGCGGGGGGCCTCGGAACCTACAATGAGCAGTTCTTC

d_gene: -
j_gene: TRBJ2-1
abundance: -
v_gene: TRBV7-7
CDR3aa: CASSPSPGFSYNEQFF
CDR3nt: TGTGCTAGCAGCCCATCGCCAGGTTTCTCCTACAATGAGCAGTTCTTC

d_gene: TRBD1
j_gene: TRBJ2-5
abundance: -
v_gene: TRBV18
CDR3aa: CASSPGQGVGETQYF
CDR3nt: TGTGCCAGCTCCCCAGGACAGGGAGTAGGAGAGACCCAGTACTTC

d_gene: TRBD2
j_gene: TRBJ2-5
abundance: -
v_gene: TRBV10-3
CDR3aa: CAISERGGPTETQYF
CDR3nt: TGTGCCATCAGTGAGCGCGGGGGGCCTACGGAGACCCAGTACTTC

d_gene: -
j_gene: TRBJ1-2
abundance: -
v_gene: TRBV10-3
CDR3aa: CAISDSYGYTF
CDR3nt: TGTGCCATCAGTGACAGCTATGGCTACACCTTC

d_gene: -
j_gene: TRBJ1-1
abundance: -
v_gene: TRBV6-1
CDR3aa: CASSETWNTEAFF
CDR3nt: TGTGCCAGCAGTGAGACATGGAACACTGAAGCTTTCTTT

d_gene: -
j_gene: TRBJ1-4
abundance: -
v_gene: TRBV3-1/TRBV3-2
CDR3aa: CASSQYSSGTDEKLFF
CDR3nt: TGTGCCAGCAGCCAATATTCGTCGGGAACAGATGAAAAACTGTTTTTT

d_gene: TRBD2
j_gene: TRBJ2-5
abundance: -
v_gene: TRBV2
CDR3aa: CASSARTSGYQETQYF
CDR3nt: TGTGCCAGCAGTGCCCGGACTAGCGGATACCAAGAGACCCAGTACTTC

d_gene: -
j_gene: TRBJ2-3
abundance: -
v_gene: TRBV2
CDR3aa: CASRLQNTQYF
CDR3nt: TGTGCCAGCAGATTACAGAATACGCAGTATTTT

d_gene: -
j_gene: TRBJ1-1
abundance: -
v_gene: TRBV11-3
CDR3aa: CASSAEVGTEAFF
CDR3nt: TGTGCCAGCAGCGCTGAGGTAGGCACTGAAGCTTTCTTT

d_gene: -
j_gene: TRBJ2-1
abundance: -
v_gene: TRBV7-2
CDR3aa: CASSLAALPYNEQFF
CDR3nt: TGTGCCAGCAGCTTAGCAGCCCTTCCCTACAATGAGCAGTTCTTC

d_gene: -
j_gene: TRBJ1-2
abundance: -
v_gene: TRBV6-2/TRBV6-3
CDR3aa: CASSYSRDKNYGYTF
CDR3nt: TGTGCCAGCAGTTACTCAAGGGACAAGAACTATGGCTACACCTTC

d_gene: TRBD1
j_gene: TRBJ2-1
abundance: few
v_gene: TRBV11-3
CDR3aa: CASSLRLTGPDEQFF
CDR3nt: TGTGCCAGCAGCTTACGTTTGACAGGGCCGGATGAGCAGTTCTTC

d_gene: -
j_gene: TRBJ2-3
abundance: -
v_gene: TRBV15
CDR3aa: CATSRQGRGSTDTQYF
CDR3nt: TGTGCCACCAGCAGGCAGGGGAGGGGGAGCACAGATACGCAGTATTTT

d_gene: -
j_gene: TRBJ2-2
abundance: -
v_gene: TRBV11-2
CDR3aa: CASSLSRFGELFF
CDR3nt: TGTGCCAGCAGCTTATCCAGGTTCGGGGAGCTGTTTTTT

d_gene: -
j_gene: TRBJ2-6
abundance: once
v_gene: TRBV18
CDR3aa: CASSPGGPGSGANVLTF
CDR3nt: TGTGCCAGCTCACCAGGGGGCCCGGGCTCTGGGGCCAACGTCCTGACTTTC

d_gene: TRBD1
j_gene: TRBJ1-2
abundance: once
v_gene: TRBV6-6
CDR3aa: CASSFDRASSYGYTF
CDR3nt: TGTGCCAGCAGTTTCGACAGGGCATCGAGCTATGGCTACACCTTC

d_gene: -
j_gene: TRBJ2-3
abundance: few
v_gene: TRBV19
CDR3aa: CASSIEAGLIDTQYF
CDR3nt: TGTGCCAGTAGTATAGAGGCAGGGTTAATAGATACGCAGTATTTT

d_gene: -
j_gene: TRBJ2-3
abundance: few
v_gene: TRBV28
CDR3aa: CASSPRGWGDTQYF
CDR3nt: TGTGCCAGCAGCCCTAGGGGGTGGGGCGATACGCAGTATTTT

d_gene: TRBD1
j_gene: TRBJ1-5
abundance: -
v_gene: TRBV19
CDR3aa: CASSTRQGSNQPQHF
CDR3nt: TGTGCCAGTAGTACCCGACAGGGCAGCAATCAGCCCCAGCATTTT

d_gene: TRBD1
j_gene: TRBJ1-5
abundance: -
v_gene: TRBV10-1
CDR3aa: CASRTLEPGQGIGNQPQHF
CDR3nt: TGCGCCAGCAGGACCCTTGAACCGGGACAGGGAATCGGCAATCAGCCCCAGCATTTT

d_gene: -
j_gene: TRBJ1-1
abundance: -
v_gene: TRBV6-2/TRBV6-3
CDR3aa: CASSLGGTVTEAFF
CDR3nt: TGTGCCAGCAGTTTGGGGGGTACCGTCACTGAAGCTTTCTTT

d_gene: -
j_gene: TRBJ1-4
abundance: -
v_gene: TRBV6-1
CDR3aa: CASSEAWRQNEKLFF
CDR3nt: TGTGCCAGCAGTGAAGCGTGGCGACAGAATGAAAAACTGTTTTTT

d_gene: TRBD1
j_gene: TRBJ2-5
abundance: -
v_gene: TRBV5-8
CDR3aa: CASSSWDRAGETQYF
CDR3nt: TGTGCCAGCAGCAGCTGGGACAGGGCAGGGGAGACCCAGTACTTC